What follows are 15 T cell receptor beta chains derived from one specimen sequenced in a study of vaccination and CD4 T cells after COVID-19. Treatment described: approximately 9-day PBMC culture with coronavirus spike peptide pools or control peptides (ViraFEST assay). Unexposed donor CD4+ T cells predated the COVID-19 pandemic, collected 2011-2018. For these receptors, no antigen is known. An Oncomine TCR Beta short-read assay was used to sequence the DNA from cultured CD4+ T cells. TCRdb ran MiXCR on the PCR reads and lists one entry per CDR3 protein. The sample consists of about 9,100 distinct CDR3 sequences, more than 25% of them appearing once. Specimen: CD4+ T cells from blood, cultured in vitro. These receptors all come from a human donor in good health.

The chain employs TRBV29-1 and TRBJ1-2, with unresolved D. This CDR3 has 13 residues. The germline V and J ends were trimmed by 5 bases and 5 bases, with 15 bases remaining between them. Germline CDR1 is SQVTM and CDR2 is ANQGSEA. The DNA of the CDR3 is TGCAGCGTTTTGTACAGTCAAGGGTATGGCTACACCTTC. As protein: CSVLYSQGYGYTF.

This chain joins TRBV6-4 and TRBJ2-3; 10 bases align to TRBD2. Unmatched junction bases numbered 0, after V lost 2 bases and J lost 1 base. The CDR3 loop spans 15 amino acids. CDR1 and CDR2 from the germline V gene are MRHNA and SNTAGT. The CDR3 DNA follows: TGTGCCAGCAGTGACGGGACTAGCGGCACAGATACGCAGTATTTT. Its translation: CASSDGTSGTDTQYF.

This clonotype is labeled as medium-sized (0.01 to 0.1%). V is TRBV24-1 and J is TRBJ1-5; 8 nucleotides line up with TRBD1. Germline V gene lookup returns CDR1 KGHDR and CDR2 SFDVKD. The CDR3 spans 14 residues. J gave up 5 bases and V 6 bases, and 5 bases lay outside the gene matches. The CDR3 bases are TGTGCCACCAGTTCCGGACAGGGCGATCAGCCCCAGCATTTT. Encoded protein: CATSSGQGDQPQHF.

This clonotype was seen a single time. The chain uses TRBV5-1 and TRBJ2-5; 12 positions match TRBD2. Trimming removed 4 bases from V and 4 bases from J; junction bases left unmatched: 11. The germline CDR1 and CDR2 sequences are SGHRS and YFSETQ. The CDR3 contains 17 residues. CDR3: CASSTWTSGVTGETQYF. CDR3 in DNA: TGCGCCAGCAGCACATGGACTAGCGGGGTAACTGGAGAGACCCAGTACTTC.

The table lists this clonotype with a few counts. The gene calls are TRBV12-3 or TRBV12-4 and TRBJ1-5; 9 bases are shared with TRBD1. The CDR3 sequence is 14 residues long. Trimming at V came to 6 bases and at J to 6 bases, leaving 6 bases not matched to a gene. CDR3: CASSRRDRAQPQHF. In DNA, the CDR3 is TGTGCCAGCAGCCGACGGGACAGGGCTCAGCCCCAGCATTTT.

The rearrangement joins TRBV20-1 to TRBJ1-2; tentative D call: TRBD1 (5 bases). Germline CDR1 reads DFQATT; CDR2 reads SNEGSKA (reference sequence). V dropped 3 bases and J dropped 4 bases, with 12 bases sitting between them. CDR3 length equals 13 residues. The CDR3 is CSASEGQGYGYTF. DNA of the CDR3: TGCAGTGCTAGTGAGGGGCAGGGCTATGGCTACACCTTC.

This rearrangement joins TRBV2 to TRBJ1-2; TRBD1 might be the D (6 bases). V dropped 6 bases and J dropped 11 bases, with 19 bases sitting between them. Germline CDR1 SNHLY, CDR2 FYNNEI. The CDR3 loop spans 13 amino acids. CDR3 sequence (DNA): TGTGCCAGCAGGAGAGGAGGGGGGATACGGTACACCTTC. This sequence encodes CASRRGGGIRYTF.

The V and J genes are TRBV20-1 and TRBJ1-2; TRBD1 might be the D (6 bases). This CDR3 comprises 14 residues. CDR1 and CDR2 (germline): DFQATT, SNEGSKA (reference sequence). Trimming shortened V by 6 bases and J by 3 bases, and 17 bases separated the two germline ends. CDR3 residues: CSAVSGGGDYGYTF. The CDR3 DNA sequence: TGCAGTGCAGTAAGCGGGGGGGGCGACTATGGCTACACCTTC.

This clonotype has just a few counts. The chain recombines TRBV25-1 with TRBJ1-1; D remains unclear. This CDR3 contains 14 residues. CDR1 is MGHDK and CDR2 is SYGVNS in the germline V gene. V was cut by 1 base and J by 2 bases, with 8 bases left in between. The CDR3 reads CASSESRPNTEAFF. The DNA of the CDR3 is TGTGCCAGCAGTGAATCCAGACCCAACACTGAAGCTTTCTTT.

This clonotype was found a few times. The chain joins TRBV20-1 to TRBJ1-5; no clear D. This CDR3 is 13 amino acids long. V shed 4 bases and J shed 5 bases, with 12 bases lying between them. Looked up from germline, CDR1 is DFQATT and CDR2 is SNEGSKA (reference sequence). The CDR3 reads CSANPGEDQPQHF. CDR3 coding DNA: TGCAGTGCTAATCCGGGTGAGGATCAGCCCCAGCATTTT.

The chain uses TRBV28 and TRBJ2-7; D is unclear. This CDR3 contains 13 residues. V was pared by 7 bases and J by 2 bases, with 12 bases between. CDR1 and CDR2 from the germline V gene are MDHEN and SYDVKM. CDR3 bases: TGTGCCAGCAACCGGCCAGCAGCCTACGAGCAGTACTTC. As protein: CASNRPAAYEQYF.

This clonotype was counted a few times. The chain carries TRBV18 and TRBJ1-1, with 7 bases matching TRBD1. This CDR3 contains 17 residues. Germline CDR1 KGHSH, CDR2 LQKENI. Losses at the gene ends were 6 bases for V and 0 bases for J; bases not matched to a gene: 13. CDR3: CASSDPGGRTVNTEAFF. As DNA, the CDR3 is TGTGCCAGCTCGGATCCAGGGGGTCGGACAGTGAACACTGAAGCTTTCTTT.

This clonotype appeared a few times. The V and J genes are TRBV6-4 and TRBJ1-1, with D possibly TRBD1 on 5 matching bases. Trimming stripped 6 bases from V and 0 bases from J, with 11 bases between. Per germline, CDR1 MRHNA and CDR2 SNTAGT. The CDR3 sequence is 14 residues long. This CDR3 reads CASRDTSVNTEAFF. For the CDR3, the DNA is TGTGCCAGCAGGGACACTTCCGTGAACACTGAAGCTTTCTTT.

The chain recombines TRBV6-2 or TRBV6-3 with TRBJ2-7; possibly TRBD1 or TRBD2 for D (6 bases each). The germline V and J ends were trimmed by 5 bases and 0 bases, with 14 bases remaining between them. This CDR3 has 15 residues. In germline, CDR1 is MNHEY, CDR2 SVGEGT. CDR3 residues: CASSIRGASSYEQYF. The CDR3 nucleotides read TGTGCCAGCAGTATTAGGGGGGCGAGCTCCTACGAGCAGTACTTC.

The chain has TRBV7-9 and TRBJ1-1; no firm D call. The germline V gene has CDR1 SEHNR and CDR2 FQNEAQ (reference sequence). Trimming stripped 1 base from V and 6 bases from J, with 9 bases between. CDR3 length equals 13 residues. CDR3 sequence reads: CASSLVGGPEAFF. CDR3 DNA: TGTGCCAGCAGCTTAGTCGGTGGGCCTGAAGCTTTCTTT.